These 21 T cell receptor beta chains originate from one sample sequenced in a study of T cell responses to AZD1222 COVID-19 vaccine. Repertoires were generated with immunoSEQ multiplex PCR, while TCRdb's copy carries only in-frame clones and drops some. This sample has 90,000 or so clones; about 91% occur once, and the top ten carry roughly 5%. Sequenced material: peripheral blood, taken 28 days after the second AZD1222 dose. The receptors were sampled from an adult who received the AZD1222 COVID-19 vaccine.

About this clone itself: This CDR3 is also generated by other DNA sequences in the sample. The V call is TRBV12-3 or TRBV12-4, the J call TRBJ1-1; no definite D call. V was trimmed by 1 base and J by 0 bases, leaving 3 bases between them. This CDR3 is 13 amino acids long. CDR3 sequence reads: CASSLGLNTEAFF. The CDR3, as DNA: TGTGCCAGCAGTTTAGGGTTGAACACTGAAGCTTTCTTT.

The rearrangement links TRBV7-8 to TRBJ1-1, with 7 bases fitting TRBD1. Trimming removed 5 bases from V and 0 bases from J; junction bases left unmatched: 6. This CDR3 comprises 15 residues. Germline V gene sequence: CDR1 SGHVS, CDR2 FQNEAQ. The CDR3 here is CASSPRQGVNTEAFF. The CDR3 DNA is TGTGCCAGCAGCCCTCGACAGGGAGTGAACACTGAAGCTTTCTTT. The full variable domain, in which reference TRBV7-8 and TRBJ1-1 provide the parts outside the CDR3, is GAGVSQSPRYKVAKRGQDVALRCDPISGHVSLFWYQQALGQGPEFLTYFQNEAQLDKSGLPSDRFFAERPEGSVSTLKIQRTQQEDSAVYLCASSPRQGVNTEAFFGQGTRLTVV.

This clone is a singleton in its sample. The chain joins TRBV7-9 to TRBJ2-2; TRBD2 matches at 11 bases. Germline V gene data show CDR1 as SEHNR and CDR2 as FQNEAQ (reference sequence). Germline trimming cut 5 bases from V and 7 bases from J; bases unmatched to any gene: 9. The CDR3 extends over 16 amino acids. The CDR3 DNA is TGTGCCAGCAGCACCTCTAGCGGGGGGCCCGGCGGGGAGCTGTTTTTT. Amino acid sequence: CASSTSSGGPGGELFF.

This clone has just one count. V usage is TRBV6-5 and J usage is TRBJ1-1; no firm D call. V dropped 7 bases and J dropped 6 bases, with 15 bases sitting between them. Germline CDR1 is MNHEY and CDR2 is SVGAGI. The CDR3 has 13 amino acids. The CDR3 loop is CASTPSPRAEAFF. In DNA form, the CDR3 reads TGTGCCAGCACCCCCTCCCCCCGGGCTGAAGCTTTCTTT.

The chain combines TRBV28 with TRBJ1-4; no clear D. Trimming took off 3 bases at V and 6 bases at J, with 8 bases between the two ends. The CDR3 spans 13 residues. The germline V gene has CDR1 MDHEN and CDR2 SYDVKM. For the CDR3, the DNA is TGTGCCAGCAGTTTGGCGGCCTATGAAAAACTGTTTTTT. Translating gives CASSLAAYEKLFF. Combining the CDR3 with reference TRBV28 and TRBJ1-4 gives the whole variable domain DVKVTQSSRYLVKRTGEKVFLECVQDMDHENMFWYRQDPGLGLRLIYFSYDVKMKEKGDIPEGYSVSREKKERFSLILESASTNQTSMYLCASSLAAYEKLFFGSGTQLSVL.

The rearrangement uses TRBV7-9 and TRBJ1-2; no definite D call. This CDR3 comprises 13 residues. The V end was cut by 5 bases, the J end by 8 bases, with 15 bases between. Germline loops: CDR1 SEHNR, CDR2 FQNEAQ (reference sequence). The CDR3 DNA follows: TGTGCCAGCAGCCCATCCCTGGGAGACGGCTACACCTTC. Translating it yields CASSPSLGDGYTF.

As concerns this clone: Other DNA sequences within the sample encode an identical CDR3. The chain is built from TRBV12-3 or TRBV12-4 and TRBJ1-1, with D perhaps matching TRBD1 (6 bases). The CDR3 has 13 residues. V lost 6 bases and J 5 bases, leaving 13 bases between the germline ends. CDR3 sequence (DNA): TGTGCCAGCAGACCACAGGGTCGGACTGAAGCTTTCTTT. As protein: CASRPQGRTEAFF.

The CDR3 DNA is TGCGCCAGCAGCTTGGTGGGGGGGCAGGGCCTCTATGGCTACACCTTC. Translation: CASSLVGGQGLYGYTF. The chain has TRBV5-1 and TRBJ1-2; weak D call: TRBD1 (6 bases). Germline V lookup: CDR1 SGHRS, CDR2 YFSETQ. Trimming stripped 0 bases from V and 4 bases from J, with 16 bases between. This CDR3 is 16 amino acids long.

This clone was recorded once. The gene calls are TRBV7-3 and TRBJ2-3; weak D call: TRBD1 (5 bases). The CDR3 has 16 amino acids. The germline V gene encodes CDR1 SGHTA and CDR2 FQGTGA. Trimming pared 5 bases from V and 0 bases from J, leaving 15 bases between. CDR3 residues: CASSRLGRLSTDTQYF. CDR3 nucleotide sequence: TGTGCCAGCAGCCGACTGGGGCGGCTTAGCACAGATACGCAGTATTTT.

The chain is built from TRBV15 and TRBJ2-5; possible D gene TRBD2, 5 bases. V dropped 0 bases and J dropped 5 bases, with 16 bases sitting between them. The CDR3 totals 16 residues. CDR1 and CDR2 from the germline V gene are LNHNV and YYDKDF (reference sequence). The CDR3 region has the DNA TGTGCCACCAGCAGAGATGGCGAGGGCCTGGGGGAGACCCAGTACTTC. Its protein is CATSRDGEGLGETQYF.

The genes are TRBV4-1 and TRBJ1-1; perhaps TRBD1 as D (5 bases). Trimming left V 1 base short and J 5 bases short, with 14 bases between. Germline V CDR1 and CDR2: MGHRA, YSYEKL. The CDR3 has 15 amino acids. The DNA of the CDR3 is TGCGCCAGCAGCCAAGGTGGAGGGAGGGGTACTGAAGCTTTCTTT. Its translation is CASSQGGGRGTEAFF.

The sample holds a few counts of this clone. The J gene is TRBJ1-4, the V gene TRBV5-1, with 8 bases matching TRBD1. Trimming took 5 bases from V and 5 from J; bases not matched to a gene: 8. Germline lookup yields CDR1 SGHRS and CDR2 YFSETQ. The CDR3 runs to 15 residues. CDR3 amino acids: CASREWTGWNEKLFF. In nucleotides, the CDR3 is TGCGCCAGCAGGGAGTGGACAGGGTGGAATGAAAAACTGTTTTTT.

V gene TRBV5-1 combines with J gene TRBJ1-6; maybe TRBD1 (5 bases). Trimming stripped 0 bases from V and 7 bases from J, with 11 bases between. Germline V lookup: CDR1 SGHRS, CDR2 YFSETQ. This CDR3 has 15 residues. CDR3 region: CASSLAESGNSPLHF. CDR3 bases: TGCGCCAGCAGCTTGGCCGAGTCAGGGAATTCACCCCTCCACTTT.

The genes are TRBV9 and TRBJ2-7; weak D call: TRBD2 (6 bases). Germline V gene sequence: CDR1 SGDLS, CDR2 YYNGEE. V lost 0 bases and J 2 bases, leaving 9 bases between the germline ends. The CDR3 is made up of 14 amino acids. CDR3 residues: CASSVAEGAYEQYF. CDR3 sequence (DNA): TGTGCCAGCAGCGTAGCGGAGGGAGCCTACGAGCAGTACTTC.

The chain links TRBV6-2 or TRBV6-3 to TRBJ1-1; 7 nucleotides align to TRBD1. V lost 2 bases, J lost 6 bases, and 9 bases stayed unmatched. The CDR3 contains 15 residues. Germline V gene sequence: CDR1 MNHEY, CDR2 SVGEGT. The CDR3 sequence is CASSYGPGTDPEAFF. The CDR3 DNA reads as TGTGCCAGCAGTTACGGTCCCGGGACAGATCCTGAAGCTTTCTTT.

This clone was counted a single time. This chain joins TRBV3-1 (or the pseudogene TRBV3-2) and TRBJ2-5; 9 bases are a match to TRBD1. The CDR3 length is 16 residues. Trimming at V came to 1 base and at J to 5 bases, leaving 8 bases not matched to a gene. In germline, CDR1 is LGHDT, CDR2 YNNKEL (reference sequence). In nucleotides, the CDR3 is TGTGCCAGCAGCCAAGCCAGACAGGGGGTTGAGGAGACCCAGTACTTC. Translating it yields CASSQARQGVEETQYF.

The chain employs TRBV2 and TRBJ2-1; the D is unclear. CDR1 is SNHLY and CDR2 is FYNNEI in the germline V gene. The CDR3 has 14 residues. The V end lost 7 bases, the J end lost 4 bases, and 14 bases lay between the germline ends. The CDR3 region has the DNA TGTGCCAGCAAACCCATCACGCTTTACAATGAGCAGTTCTTC. Amino acid sequence: CASKPITLYNEQFF.

This clone was seen more than once but under ten times. The CDR3 DNA follows: TGTGCCAGCAGCCTGATAGGGGATGGTCAGCCCCAGCATTTT. Amino acid sequence: CASSLIGDGQPQHF. The rearrangement joins TRBV5-5 to TRBJ1-5; D is perhaps TRBD1 (5 bases). Trimming stripped 4 bases from V and 6 bases from J, with 14 bases between. CDR3 length: 14 residues. The V gene's germline CDR1 is SGHKS and CDR2 YYEKEE (reference sequence).

The rearrangement joins TRBV4-1 to TRBJ1-1; a weak D match, TRBD1 (5 bases). V dropped 0 bases and J dropped 7 bases, with 9 bases sitting between them. The V gene's germline CDR1 is MGHRA and CDR2 YSYEKL. The CDR3 extends over 13 amino acids. CDR3 in amino acids: CASSQDGGLEAFF. In DNA form, the CDR3 reads TGCGCCAGCAGCCAAGATGGGGGACTTGAAGCTTTCTTT.

The genes are TRBV28 and TRBJ2-1; the match to TRBD1 covers 8 bases. Trimming took 2 bases from V and 9 from J; bases not matched to a gene: 9. Per germline, CDR1 MDHEN and CDR2 SYDVKM. This CDR3 is 15 amino acids long. The CDR3 DNA is TGTGCCAGCAGTTTACCCGGGACAGGAGGACGTGAGCAGTTCTTC. It is translated as CASSLPGTGGREQFF. Supplemented by reference TRBV28 and TRBJ2-1, the full variable domain reads DVKVTQSSRYLVKRTGEKVFLECVQDMDHENMFWYRQDPGLGLRLIYFSYDVKMKEKGDIPEGYSVSREKKERFSLILESASTNQTSMYLCASSLPGTGGREQFFGPGTRLTVL.

The V call is TRBV7-3, the J call TRBJ1-3; D is unclear. The CDR3 has 13 amino acids. The V end lost 3 bases, the J end lost 4 bases, and 7 bases lay between the germline ends. CDR1 is SGHTA, CDR2 FQGTGA, per germline. The CDR3 DNA follows: TGTGCCAGCAGCTTGACATCAGGAAACACCATATATTTT. Encoded protein: CASSLTSGNTIYF.